This entry lists 3 T cell receptor beta chains sequenced from one sample in a study of shared clonotypes between healthy human individuals. Here immunoSEQ multiplex PCR was the method, and the copy in TCRdb shows in-frame clones only, minus some. The sample comprises about 2.1 million clones, 85% to 95% of which are singletons, and under 2% rests with the top ten. Naive-designated CD8 cells lacked CD45RO, were positively enriched for CCR7, and omitted terminally differentiated effector memory CD45RA+ cells. Sequenced: naive CD8+ T cells from PBMCs. These receptors originate from a young man in good health. Some clones in this sample may be carry-over from other donors' samples.

V and J are TRBV6-6 and TRBJ2-7; TRBD2 agrees at 8 bases. Trimming took 0 bases from V and 5 from J; bases not matched to a gene: 6. CDR3 length equals 15 residues. In germline, CDR1 is MNHNY, CDR2 SVGAGI (reference sequence). Here the CDR3 reads CASSYSGPGGNEQYF. DNA for the CDR3: TGTGCCAGCAGTTACTCCGGTCCGGGAGGGAACGAGCAGTACTTC.

Comment on this clone: Other nucleotide sequences from this sample produce the same CDR3. The CDR3 sequence: CASSPRGSEAFF. As DNA, the CDR3 is TGTGCCAGCAGTCCCCGGGGGTCTGAAGCTTTCTTT. This chain links TRBV27 with TRBJ1-1, with a weak D call TRBD1 (5 bases). Trimming took off 5 bases at V and 6 bases at J, with 10 bases between the two ends. The CDR3 is 12 amino acids. Per the germline V gene, CDR1 is MNHEY and CDR2 is SMNVEV (reference sequence).

The chain uses TRBV7-9 and TRBJ2-7; D remains unclear. CDR3 length equals 14 residues. Germline CDR1 reads SEHNR; CDR2 reads FQNEAQ (reference sequence). V was pared by 4 bases and J by 7 bases, with 17 bases between. CDR3 in amino acids: CASSSPHGVGEQYF. The CDR3 DNA is TGTGCCAGCAGCTCCCCACATGGAGTGGGAGAGCAGTACTTC. Together with reference TRBV7-9 and TRBJ2-7, the CDR3 gives the full variable domain: DTGVSQNPRHKITKRGQNVTFRCDPISEHNRLYWYRQTLGQGPEFLTYFQNEAQLEKSRLLSDRFSAERPKGSFSTLEIQRTEQGDSAMYLCASSSPHGVGEQYFGPGTRLTVT.